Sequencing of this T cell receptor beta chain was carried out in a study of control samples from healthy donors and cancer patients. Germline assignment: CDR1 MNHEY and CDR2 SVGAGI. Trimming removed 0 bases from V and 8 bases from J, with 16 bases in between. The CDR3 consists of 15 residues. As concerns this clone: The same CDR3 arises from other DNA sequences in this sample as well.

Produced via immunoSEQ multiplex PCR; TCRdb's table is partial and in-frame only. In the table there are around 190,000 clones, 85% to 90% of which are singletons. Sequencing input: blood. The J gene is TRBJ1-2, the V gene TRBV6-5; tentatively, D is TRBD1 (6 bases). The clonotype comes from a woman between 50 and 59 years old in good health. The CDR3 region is CASSYSQGPASGYTF. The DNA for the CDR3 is TGTGCCAGCAGTTACTCACAGGGCCCCGCGTCAGGCTACACCTTC.